The clone carrying this T cell receptor beta chain was observed many times. No antigen is known for it. This entry is derived from a study of T cells in Graves' hyperthyroidism and ophthalmopathy. Findings and caveats of the study: Ophthalmopathy stood apart from stable hyperthyroidism in a 13 V-J model. In blood, most of the thyroid clonotypes expanded above 0.001 were also present.

Ophthalmopathy patients showed a Clinical Activity Score of at least 3, NOSPECS grade of at least 4 and duration under 3 months. Orbital computed tomography and thyroid ultrasound, together with serum TRAb and thyroxine and clinical symptoms, were used for diagnoses. Germline V CDR1 and CDR2: DFQATT, SNEGSKA (reference sequence). The J segment lost 4 bases and the V segment lost 5 bases, leaving 8 bases of the junction unmatched. There are 14 residues in the CDR3. Amplified regions were TCR beta CDR3 sequences from RNA transcripts. A set of HTBI primers served as the primers for a first-round RT-PCR of the TCR CDR3. TCRdb called the multiplex PCR reads again in MiXCR, with one record for every CDR3 protein. The table lists about 600,000 distinct CDR3 sequences, about 14% of them singletons.

Sequencing input: blood. The clonotype originates from a woman in her forties or fifties with Graves' ophthalmopathy. This rearrangement joins TRBV20-1 to TRBJ2-3; 8 bases are shared with TRBD1. In nucleotides, the CDR3 is TGCAGTGCTCCCGGGACAGGTGTCTCAGATACGCAGTATTTT. This translates into CSAPGTGVSDTQYF.